These T cell receptor beta chains were read from a single sample in a study of T cells in Graves' hyperthyroidism and ophthalmopathy. Using its own MiXCR run on the multiplex PCR reads, TCRdb lists one record per CDR3 protein. The sample consists of around 690,000 distinct CDR3 sequences, 15% to 20% of them appearing once. Source material: blood. Receptors were obtained from a man aged 45-65 years with Graves' hyperthyroidism. Both conserved end residues are part of each CDR3. The D gene is left open where the match is weak. Size is omitted from some rows. Given values are once, few, many or a class for expanded clones.

.	.	15	TRBV5-1	TRBJ2-7	TGCGCCAGCAGCGATACTGGCTCAAACTCCTACGAGCAGTACTTC	CASSDTGSNSYEQYF
.	few	16	TRBV6-1	TRBJ1-3	TGTGCCAGCAGGAAGGGATATGGGGGGGCTGGAAACACCATATATTTT	CASRKGYGGAGNTIYF
.	many	16	TRBV7-9	TRBJ2-3	TGTGCCAGCAGCCAAGTGGCAGGGGAAATCACAGATACGCAGTATTTT	CASSQVAGEITDTQYF
.	.	18	TRBV6-6	TRBJ1-6	TGTGCCAGCAGTTACTCGGGTACCGGGGCTGGATATAATTCACCCCTCCACTTT	CASSYSGTGAGYNSPLHF
.	many	13	TRBV3-1	TRBJ1-4	TGTGCCAGCAGCCCGATTATAAATGAAAAACTGTTTTTT	CASSPIINEKLFF
.	many	12	TRBV28	TRBJ2-7	TGTGCCAGCAGTTTGCGGACAGACGAGCAGTACTTC	CASSLRTDEQYF
TRBD2	many	16	TRBV5-1	TRBJ2-2	TGCGCCAGCAGCTTGGCTAGCGGGAGGAACACCGGGGAGCTGTTTTTT	CASSLASGRNTGELFF
TRBD1	many	19	TRBV28	TRBJ2-7	TGTGCCAGCAGTTCGCATCGGGACAGGGTTACCTTACCCTCCTACGAGCAGTACTTC	CASSSHRDRVTLPSYEQYF
.	few	16	TRBV7-9	TRBJ1-2	TGTGCCAGCAGCTTAGTGTTGAATGAGCAAGACTATGGCTACACCTTC	CASSLVLNEQDYGYTF
.	many	14	TRBV6-1	TRBJ2-5	TGTGCCAGCAGTGTGACAGTGAAGGAAGAGACCCAGTACTTC	CASSVTVKEETQYF
.	many	13	TRBV2	TRBJ2-5	TGTGCCAGCAGTGAAACCTTTGTAGAGACCCAGTACTTC	CASSETFVETQYF
.	few	17	TRBV3-1	TRBJ1-2	TGTGCCAGCAGCCAAAGGTCTTCCGGGACACAAAACTATGGCTACACCTTC	CASSQRSSGTQNYGYTF
.	many	13	TRBV11-2	TRBJ1-1	TGTGCCAGCAGCCTGGGCACGGTCGCTGAAGCTTTCTTT	CASSLGTVAEAFF
TRBD1	many	13	TRBV29-1	TRBJ2-1	TGCAGCGTTGGACAGGGCAGCTACAATGAGCAGTTCTTC	CSVGQGSYNEQFF
.	many	12	TRBV2	TRBJ2-5	TGTGCCAGCAGTGGGGAGTTCGAGACCCAGTACTTC	CASSGEFETQYF
TRBD2	many	14	TRBV7-8	TRBJ2-5	TGTGCCAGCAGCAACGCGGGAGGGGGAGAGACCCAGTACTTC	CASSNAGGGETQYF
TRBD2	.	15	TRBV28	TRBJ2-1	TGTGCCAGCAGTTATAGCGGGAGGGTAGACAATGAGCAGTTCTTC	CASSYSGRVDNEQFF
.	.	15	TRBV5-4	TRBJ1-1	TGTGCCAGCAGCTGGTCGGACAGCTCGAACACTGAAGCTTTCTTT	CASSWSDSSNTEAFF
TRBD1	many	15	TRBV12-3/TRBV12-4	TRBJ2-7	TGTGCCAGCAGTTTCGTCCCACAGGGGATCTACGAGCAGTACTTC	CASSFVPQGIYEQYF
.	.	10	TRBV14	TRBJ1-1	TGTGCCAGCAGCCACGTTGAAGAGTTCTTT	CASSHVEEFF
TRBD2	.	13	TRBV25-1	TRBJ2-7	TGTGCCAGCGAAGCGGGGGGATCCTACGAGCAGTACTTC	CASEAGGSYEQYF
TRBD2	many	14	TRBV6-1	TRBJ2-3	TGTGCCAGCAGTGCTAGCGGCTACACAGATACGCAGTATTTT	CASSASGYTDTQYF
TRBD2	once	15	TRBV20-1	TRBJ2-5	TGCAGTGCTAGAGGGTCTAGCGGCTCTCAAGAGACCCAGTACTTC	CSARGSSGSQETQYF
TRBD1	many	17	TRBV28	TRBJ2-3	TGTGCCAGCAGCCCCTACTCCGGACAGGGATCGACAGATACGCAGTATTTT	CASSPYSGQGSTDTQYF
.	many	14	TRBV20-1	TRBJ2-5	TGCAGTGCTGAGCCGTGGAGCGGCCAAGAGACCCAGTACTTC	CSAEPWSGQETQYF
TRBD2	few	15	TRBV27	TRBJ2-2	TGTGCCAGCAGCAAGCGGGAGGGCCGGACCGGGGAGCTGTTTTTT	CASSKREGRTGELFF
.	many	12	TRBV7-9	TRBJ2-7	TGTGCCAGCAGCTACCACCCCTACGAGCAGTACTTC	CASSYHPYEQYF
.	many	13	TRBV11-2	TRBJ1-1	TGTGCCAGCAGCCCGTCGAGAGCCACTGAAGCTTTCTTT	CASSPSRATEAFF
.	many	13	TRBV12-3/TRBV12-4	TRBJ1-1	TGTGCCAGCTGTTGGGGAGGGGGGACTGAAGCTTTCTTT	CASCWGGGTEAFF
TRBD1	.	16	TRBV6-5	TRBJ1-6	TGTGCCAGCAGTTACGGGCAGGGGGCAGGAGGTTCACCCCTCCACTTT	CASSYGQGAGGSPLHF
TRBD1	few	15	TRBV4-1	TRBJ1-5	TGCGCCAGCAGCCAAGAAGGACAGGGCCATCAGCCCCAGCATTTT	CASSQEGQGHQPQHF
TRBD1	.	15	TRBV6-2/TRBV6-3	TRBJ1-5	TGTGCCAGCAGTGTAGAGGACAGGGGTAATCAGCCCCAGCATTTT	CASSVEDRGNQPQHF
.	many	13	TRBV18	TRBJ2-7	TGTGCCAGCTCTAAAGAAAATTCCTACGAGCAGTACTTC	CASSKENSYEQYF
.	.	14	TRBV27	TRBJ2-7	TGTGCCAGCAGTGAGGGACGGACAGCCTACGAGCAGTACTTC	CASSEGRTAYEQYF
.	many	15	TRBV28	TRBJ2-3	TGTGCCAGCAGTTTATTCGGGGCAAACACAGATACGCAGTATTTT	CASSLFGANTDTQYF
.	.	13	TRBV19	TRBJ1-3	TGTGCCAGTAGTTGGGACATCGGAAACACCATATATTTT	CASSWDIGNTIYF
TRBD2	many	15	TRBV11-2	TRBJ2-5	TGTGCCAGCAGCTGGGGTAGCGGGGACCCGGGGACCCAGTACTTC	CASSWGSGDPGTQYF
TRBD1	many	15	TRBV20-1	TRBJ2-7	TGCAGTGCTAGGGGAACAGGGGGCTCAATCTACGAGCAGTACTTC	CSARGTGGSIYEQYF
.	.	14	TRBV7-6	TRBJ2-7	TGTGCCAGCAGCTCCCTAAAGGGGTCCCACGAGCAGTACTTC	CASSSLKGSHEQYF
.	few	12	TRBV7-2	TRBJ2-7	TGTGCCAGCTCCAATAGCCACTACGAGCAGTACTTC	CASSNSHYEQYF
.	many	14	TRBV2	TRBJ1-6	TGTGCCAGCAGTGAAGAGGGGATTAATTCACCCCTCCACTTT	CASSEEGINSPLHF
.	many	15	TRBV7-9	TRBJ1-5	TGTGCCAGCAGCCAAGAGGGGGGCGGCAATCAGCCCCAGCATTTT	CASSQEGGGNQPQHF
TRBD1	.	17	TRBV7-3	TRBJ2-3	TGTGCCAGCAGCCCGACCCGGGACAGGGGACCCACAGATACGCAGTATTTT	CASSPTRDRGPTDTQYF